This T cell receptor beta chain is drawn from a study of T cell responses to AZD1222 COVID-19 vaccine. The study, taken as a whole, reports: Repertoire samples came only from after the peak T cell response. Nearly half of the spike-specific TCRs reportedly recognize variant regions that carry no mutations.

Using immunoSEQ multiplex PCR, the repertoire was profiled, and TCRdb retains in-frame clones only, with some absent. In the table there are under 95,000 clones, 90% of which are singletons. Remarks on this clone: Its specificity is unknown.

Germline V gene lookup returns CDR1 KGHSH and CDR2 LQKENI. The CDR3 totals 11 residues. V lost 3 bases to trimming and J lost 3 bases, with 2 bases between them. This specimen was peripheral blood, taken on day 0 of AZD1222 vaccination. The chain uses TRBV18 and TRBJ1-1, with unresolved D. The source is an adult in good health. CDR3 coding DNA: TGTGCCAGCTCACCCGACACTGAAGCTTTCTTT. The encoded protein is CASSPDTEAFF.